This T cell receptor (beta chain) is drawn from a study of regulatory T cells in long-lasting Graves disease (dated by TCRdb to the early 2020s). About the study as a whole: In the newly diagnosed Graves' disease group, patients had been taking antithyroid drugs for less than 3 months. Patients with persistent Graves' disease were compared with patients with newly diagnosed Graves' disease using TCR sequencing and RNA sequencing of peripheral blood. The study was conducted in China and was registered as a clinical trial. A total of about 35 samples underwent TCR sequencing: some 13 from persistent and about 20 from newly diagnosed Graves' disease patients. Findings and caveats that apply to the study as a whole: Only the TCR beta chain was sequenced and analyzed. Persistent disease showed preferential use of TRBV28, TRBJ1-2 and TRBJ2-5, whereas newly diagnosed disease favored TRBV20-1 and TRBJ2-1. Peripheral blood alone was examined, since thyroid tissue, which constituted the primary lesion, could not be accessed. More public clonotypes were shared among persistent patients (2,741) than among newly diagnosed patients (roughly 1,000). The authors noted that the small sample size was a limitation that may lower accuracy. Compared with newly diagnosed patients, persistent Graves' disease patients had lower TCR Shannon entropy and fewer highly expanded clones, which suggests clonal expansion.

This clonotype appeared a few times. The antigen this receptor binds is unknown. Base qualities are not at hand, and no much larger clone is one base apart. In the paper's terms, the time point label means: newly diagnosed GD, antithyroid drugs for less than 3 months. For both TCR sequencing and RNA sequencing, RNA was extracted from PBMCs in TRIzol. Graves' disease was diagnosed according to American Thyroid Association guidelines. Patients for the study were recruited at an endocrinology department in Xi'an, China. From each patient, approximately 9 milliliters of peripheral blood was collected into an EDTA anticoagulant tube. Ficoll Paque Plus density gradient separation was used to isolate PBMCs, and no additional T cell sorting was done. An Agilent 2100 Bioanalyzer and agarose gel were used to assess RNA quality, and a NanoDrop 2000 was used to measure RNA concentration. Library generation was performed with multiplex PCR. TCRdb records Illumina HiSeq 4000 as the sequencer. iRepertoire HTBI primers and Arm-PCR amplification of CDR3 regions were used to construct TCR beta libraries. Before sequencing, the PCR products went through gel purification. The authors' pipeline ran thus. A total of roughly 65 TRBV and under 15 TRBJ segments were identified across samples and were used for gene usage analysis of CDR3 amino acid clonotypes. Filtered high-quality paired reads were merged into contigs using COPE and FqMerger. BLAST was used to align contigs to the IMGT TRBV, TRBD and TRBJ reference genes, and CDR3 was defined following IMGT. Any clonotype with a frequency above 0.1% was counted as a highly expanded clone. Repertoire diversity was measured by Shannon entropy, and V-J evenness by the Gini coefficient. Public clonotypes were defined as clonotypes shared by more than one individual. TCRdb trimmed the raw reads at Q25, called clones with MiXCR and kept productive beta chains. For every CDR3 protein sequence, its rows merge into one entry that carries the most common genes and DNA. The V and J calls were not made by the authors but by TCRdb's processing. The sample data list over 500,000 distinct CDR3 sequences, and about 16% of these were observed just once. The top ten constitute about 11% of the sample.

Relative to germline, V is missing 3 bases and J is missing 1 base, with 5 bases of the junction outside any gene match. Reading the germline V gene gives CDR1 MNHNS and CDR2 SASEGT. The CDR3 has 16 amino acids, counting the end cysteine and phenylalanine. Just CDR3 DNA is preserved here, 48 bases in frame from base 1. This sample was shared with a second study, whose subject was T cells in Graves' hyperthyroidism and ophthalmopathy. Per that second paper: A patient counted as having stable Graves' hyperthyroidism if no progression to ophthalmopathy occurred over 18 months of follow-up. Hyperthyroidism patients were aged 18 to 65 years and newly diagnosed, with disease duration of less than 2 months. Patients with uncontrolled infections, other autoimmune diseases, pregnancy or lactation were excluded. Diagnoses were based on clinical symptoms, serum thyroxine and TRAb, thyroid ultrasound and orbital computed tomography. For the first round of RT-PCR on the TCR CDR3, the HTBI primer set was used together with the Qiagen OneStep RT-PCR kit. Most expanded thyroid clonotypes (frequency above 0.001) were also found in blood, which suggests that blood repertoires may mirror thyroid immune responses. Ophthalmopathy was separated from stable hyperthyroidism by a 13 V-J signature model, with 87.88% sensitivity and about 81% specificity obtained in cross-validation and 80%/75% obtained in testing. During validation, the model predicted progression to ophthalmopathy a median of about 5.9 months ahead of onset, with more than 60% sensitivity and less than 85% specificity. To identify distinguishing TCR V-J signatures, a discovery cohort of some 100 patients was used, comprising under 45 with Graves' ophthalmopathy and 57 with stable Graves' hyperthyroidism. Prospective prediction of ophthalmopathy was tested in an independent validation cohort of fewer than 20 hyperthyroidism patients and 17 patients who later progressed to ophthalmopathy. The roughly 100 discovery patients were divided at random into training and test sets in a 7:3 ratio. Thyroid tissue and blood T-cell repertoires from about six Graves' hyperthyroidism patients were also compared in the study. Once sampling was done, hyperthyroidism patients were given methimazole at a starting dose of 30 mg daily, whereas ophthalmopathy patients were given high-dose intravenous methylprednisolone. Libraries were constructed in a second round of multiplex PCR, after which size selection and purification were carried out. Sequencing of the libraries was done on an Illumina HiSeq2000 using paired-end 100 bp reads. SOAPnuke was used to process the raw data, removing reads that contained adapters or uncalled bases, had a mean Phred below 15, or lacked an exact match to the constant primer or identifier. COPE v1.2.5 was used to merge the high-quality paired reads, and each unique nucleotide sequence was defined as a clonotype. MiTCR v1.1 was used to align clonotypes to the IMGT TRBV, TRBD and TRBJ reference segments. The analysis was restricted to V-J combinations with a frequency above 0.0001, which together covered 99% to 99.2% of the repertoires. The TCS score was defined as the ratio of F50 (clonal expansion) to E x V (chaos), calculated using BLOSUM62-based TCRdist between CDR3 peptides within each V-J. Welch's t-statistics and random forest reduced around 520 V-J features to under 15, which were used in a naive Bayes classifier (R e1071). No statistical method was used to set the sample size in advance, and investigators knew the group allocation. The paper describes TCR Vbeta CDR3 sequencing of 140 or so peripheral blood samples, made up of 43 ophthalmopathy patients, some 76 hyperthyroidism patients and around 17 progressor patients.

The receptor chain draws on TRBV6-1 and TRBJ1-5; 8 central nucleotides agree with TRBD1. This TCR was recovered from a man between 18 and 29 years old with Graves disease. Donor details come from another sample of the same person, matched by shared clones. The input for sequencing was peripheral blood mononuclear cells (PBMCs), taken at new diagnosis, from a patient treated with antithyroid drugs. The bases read TGTGCCAGCAGTGATCATAGGGACAGGAGCAATCAGCCCCAGCATTTT. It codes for CASSDHRDRSNQPQHF.